This TCR beta chain was identified during a study of T cell changes during pregnancy in multiple sclerosis. Trimming cost V 5 bases and J 4 bases; bases outside gene matches: 12. CDR3 size: 16 residues. CDR1 and CDR2 (germline): MDHEN, SYDVKM. TCRdb's table, derived via immunoSEQ multiplex PCR, lists solely in-frame clones and lacks some. The sample contains 81,000 or so clones, 91% of which appear only once. This clone appeared once. The sequence derives from a female donor in good health, serving as a control in a pregnancy study. Some clones in this sample may be carry-over from other donors' samples. The source material was PBMCs, sampled in the first trimester of pregnancy. The chain recombines TRBV28 with TRBJ1-2, with 8 bases identical to TRBD1. CDR3 DNA: TGTGCCAGCAGTCTAAGGTCTGGACAGGGACTCTATGGCTACACCTTC. Translated, it gives CASSLRSGQGLYGYTF.